A single sample is the source of the 27 T cell receptor beta chains below, sequenced in a study of blood T cell repertoires in COVID-19. Sequenced by immunoSEQ multiplex PCR; TCRdb stores in-frame clones only, minus some. The table has approximately 250,000 clones, around nine tenths seen once. Input material: peripheral blood. The receptors derive from a man aged 35-49 years with active or convalescent COVID-19.

This clone was seen a few times. The chain joins TRBV7-9 to TRBJ1-6; D perhaps matches TRBD1 (6 bases). Germline V lookup: CDR1 SEHNR, CDR2 FQNEAQ (reference sequence). This CDR3 contains 18 residues. V lost 5 bases to trimming and J lost 6 bases, with 23 bases between them. The CDR3 loop reads CASSHSPTGFAFNSPLHF. The CDR3 DNA reads as TGTGCCAGCAGCCACTCCCCGACAGGCTTTGCCTTTAATTCACCCCTCCACTTT.

The chain recombines TRBV9 with TRBJ2-3; 14 bases fit TRBD2. V was clipped by 3 bases and J by 4 bases; unmatched bases: 4. The CDR3 has 16 residues. Germline CDR1 is SGDLS and CDR2 is YYNGEE. The CDR3 nucleotides read TGTGCCAGCAGCGCCGGGACTAGCGGGGGTCCAGATACGCAGTATTTT. Encoded protein: CASSAGTSGGPDTQYF.

The rearrangement joins TRBV21-1 to TRBJ1-2. TRBV21-1 is a documented pseudogene. The CDR3 totals 12 residues. The CDR3 is CASSKPSVSYTF. The CDR3 DNA is TGTGCCAGCAGCAAACCGTCTGTGTCCTACACCTTC.

The gene calls are TRBV19 and TRBJ1-5; D is perhaps TRBD1 (6 bases). V lost 2 bases, J lost 3 bases, and 14 bases lay in between. The CDR3 spans 16 residues. The germline gives CDR1 LNHDA, CDR2 SQIVND (reference sequence). Written as DNA, the CDR3 is TGTGCCAGTAGTATAATAGGCAGGGGAGTCAATCAGCCCCAGCATTTT. The encoded protein is CASSIIGRGVNQPQHF.

The gene calls are TRBV18 and TRBJ2-3; 10 bases are a match to TRBD2. The CDR3 totals 15 residues. Germline assignment: CDR1 KGHSH and CDR2 LQKENI. V dropped 0 bases and J dropped 4; count of bases not matched to a gene: 1. This CDR3 reads CASSPPGLAADTQYF. The CDR3 region has the DNA TGTGCCAGCTCACCACCCGGACTAGCGGCAGATACGCAGTATTTT.

The V and J genes are TRBV6-5 and TRBJ2-2, with D tentatively TRBD2 (5 bases). V lost 7 bases to trimming and J lost 6 bases, with 18 bases between them. CDR3 length equals 15 residues. Per germline, CDR1 MNHEY and CDR2 SVGAGI. CDR3 region: CASIPTRTRAGELFF. Here the CDR3 DNA reads TGTGCCAGCATCCCCACCCGAACTAGAGCCGGGGAGCTGTTTTTT.

The CDR3 reads CATQGDGNTIYF. The CDR3 nucleotides are TGTGCCACTCAGGGGGATGGAAACACCATATATTTT. The chain carries TRBV10-3 and TRBJ1-3, with 7 nucleotides matching TRBD1. Trimming removed 10 bases from V and 3 bases from J; junction bases left unmatched: 3. This CDR3 is built from 12 residues. Germline CDR1 reads ENHRY; CDR2 reads SYGVKD.

The rearrangement links TRBV7-2 to TRBJ2-5; the D gene is possibly TRBD2 (6 bases). The germline V gene encodes CDR1 SGHTA and CDR2 FQGNSA. This CDR3 has 15 residues. The V end was cut by 5 bases, the J end by 2 bases, with 15 bases between. The CDR3 here is CASSQIGGPQETQYF. In nucleotides, the CDR3 is TGTGCCAGCAGCCAGATAGGAGGGCCACAAGAGACCCAGTACTTC.

The J gene is TRBJ1-2, the V gene TRBV5-1, with D uncertain. CDR1 SGHRS and CDR2 YFSETQ come from the germline V gene. With 4 bases removed from V and 4 bases from J, the gap between germline ends came to 11 bases. The CDR3 has 13 amino acids. DNA for the CDR3: TGCGCCAGCAGCCGCGAAAGAGGCTATGGCTACACCTTC. It specifies CASSRERGYGYTF.

The chain recombines TRBV12-5 with TRBJ1-1, with D hard to call. Germline CDR1 is LGHNT and CDR2 is FRNRAP. V gave up 3 bases and J gave up 1 base, with 6 bases separating them. The CDR3 covers 13 residues. The CDR3 spells CASGLSGNTEAFF. DNA of the CDR3: TGTGCTAGTGGTTTATCGGGGAACACTGAAGCTTTCTTT.

This clone was seen a handful of times. DNA of the CDR3: TGTGCCAGCAGTTACCCGGACAGGGAGGATCAGCCCCAGCATTTT. The encoded protein is CASSYPDREDQPQHF. The chain carries TRBV6-5 and TRBJ1-5; 8 positions agree with TRBD1. CDR1 and CDR2 (germline): MNHEY, SVGAGI. J was trimmed by 5 bases and V by 2 bases; bases with no gene match: 5. CDR3 size: 15 residues.

This chain joins TRBV19 and TRBJ1-1; D not certain. Germline CDR1 reads LNHDA; CDR2 reads SQIVND (reference sequence). The CDR3 sequence is 12 residues long. The V end was cut by 3 bases, the J end by 7 bases, with 9 bases between. The CDR3 DNA is TGTGCCAGTAGTATGGCACAGTTTGAAGCTTTCTTT. Translated: CASSMAQFEAFF.

The rearrangement links TRBV25-1 to TRBJ1-1; D remains unclear. V lost 7 bases, J lost 6 bases, and 9 bases lay in between. The germline gives CDR1 MGHDK, CDR2 SYGVNS. This CDR3 is built from 11 residues. CDR3 nucleotide sequence: TGTGCCAGCATGCAACGGTCTGAAGCTTTCTTT. It encodes CASMQRSEAFF.

This clone showed up just once. The chain employs TRBV25-1 and TRBJ1-6; 7 bases align to TRBD1. The CDR3 contains 16 residues. The germline V gene encodes CDR1 MGHDK and CDR2 SYGVNS. Trimming at V came to 2 bases and at J to 7 bases, leaving 8 bases not matched to a gene. CDR3 DNA sequence: TGTGCCAGCAGTGAACCACAGGGGATCGGGAATTCACCCCTCCACTTT. This sequence encodes CASSEPQGIGNSPLHF.

The chain links TRBV5-3 to TRBJ2-7; 7 bases align to TRBD1. TRBV5-3 is filed as an ORF, its function uncertain. V lost 5 bases and J lost 1; bases outside the gene matches: 6. This CDR3 has 14 residues. CDR3 loop: CARSPRQGSYEQYF. In DNA, the CDR3 is TGTGCCAGAAGTCCCCGACAGGGATCCTACGAGCAGTACTTC.

The gene calls are TRBV9 and TRBJ2-3; weak D call: TRBD1 (6 bases). The CDR3 sequence is 15 residues long. Germline V gene sequence: CDR1 SGDLS, CDR2 YYNGEE. V shed 3 bases and J shed 1 base, with 12 bases lying between them. In DNA, the CDR3 is TGTGCCAGCAGCGGACCAGGGGTCGGCACAGATACGCAGTATTTT. Its translation: CASSGPGVGTDTQYF.

This chain connects TRBV9 to TRBJ2-1, with a tentative D call TRBD2 (5 bases). The ends were cut back, 4 bases at V and 8 bases at J, with 13 bases in the middle. The CDR3 sequence is 13 residues long. CDR1 is SGDLS and CDR2 is YYNGEE in the germline V gene. Written as DNA, the CDR3 is TGTGCCAGCAGCTCCCGACTGAGGGATGAGCAGTTCTTC. It specifies CASSSRLRDEQFF.

This chain joins TRBV2 and TRBJ2-7, with a possible D match to TRBD1 (6 bases). Per germline, CDR1 SNHLY and CDR2 FYNNEI. This CDR3 is 13 amino acids long. The V gene lost 8 bases and the J gene lost 3 bases, with 14 bases spanning the gap. CDR3 sequence reads: CASGGQTLYEQYF. The CDR3 DNA reads as TGTGCCAGCGGGGGACAAACACTCTACGAGCAGTACTTC.

This clone was seen just once. V and J are TRBV7-9 and TRBJ2-1; 8 bases map to TRBD1. The junction had 15 bases not matched to a gene; V was cut back by 5 bases and J by 0 bases. The CDR3 contains 19 residues. Germline loops: CDR1 SEHNR, CDR2 FQNEAQ (reference sequence). This CDR3 reads CASSLPRDRPKSSYNEQFF. CDR3 nucleotide sequence: TGTGCCAGCAGCCTCCCGAGGGACAGGCCCAAAAGCTCCTACAATGAGCAGTTCTTC.

The rearrangement links TRBV6-5 to TRBJ1-6; 8 bases fit TRBD1. V was pared by 7 bases and J by 7 bases, with 6 bases of the junction left unmatched. The CDR3 extends over 14 amino acids. Germline CDR1 and CDR2: MNHEY and SVGAGI. CDR3 nucleotide sequence: TGTGCCAGCACCCTCGACAGGGGAAATTCACCCCTCCACTTT. This sequence encodes CASTLDRGNSPLHF.

The rearrangement uses TRBV9 and TRBJ1-3; D gene uncertain. With 7 bases removed from V and 4 bases from J, the gap between germline ends came to 12 bases. Germline assignment: CDR1 SGDLS and CDR2 YYNGEE. The CDR3 length is 13 residues. CDR3 sequence: CASSQLVGNTIYF. The CDR3 DNA sequence: TGTGCCAGCTCCCAGCTAGTAGGAAACACCATATATTTT.

The chain couples TRBV27 to TRBJ2-7; D may be TRBD1 (5 bases). The germline CDR1 and CDR2 sequences are MNHEY and SMNVEV (reference sequence). CDR3 length: 16 amino acids. Trimming left V 0 bases short and J 2 bases short, with 14 bases between. The CDR3 region has the DNA TGTGCCAGCAGTTTATCAGGGCAGGGTTATGCCTACGAGCAGTACTTC. It is translated as CASSLSGQGYAYEQYF.

The J gene is TRBJ2-5, the V gene TRBV5-4; D call uncertain. The CDR3 has 14 amino acids. Trimming shortened V by 4 bases and J by 0 bases, and 10 bases separated the two germline ends. CDR1 is SGHNT, CDR2 YYREEE, per germline (reference sequence). The chain's CDR3 is CASSKLLNQETQYF. CDR3 nucleotides: TGTGCCAGCAGCAAACTCCTGAACCAAGAGACCCAGTACTTC.

Only one count was recorded for this clone. The junction shows a germline mismatch at one end, possibly a read error. The rearrangement links TRBV7-9 to TRBJ2-7, with TRBD2 matching over 9 bases. Germline CDR1 SEHNR, CDR2 FQNEAQ (reference sequence). The CDR3 runs to 16 residues. DNA of the CDR3: TGTGCCAGCAACTTAATGTCTGGGCCTAGCGGGAACGAGCAGTACTTC. Its translation: CASNLMSGPSGNEQYF.

The chain links TRBV9 to TRBJ2-1; 14 nucleotides line up with TRBD2. Per germline, CDR1 SGDLS and CDR2 YYNGEE. The CDR3 has 17 amino acids. J lost 8 bases, V lost 3 bases, and 10 bases had no gene match. The CDR3 here is CASSAPTSGRATDEQFF. CDR3 nucleotides: TGTGCCAGCAGCGCCCCGACTAGCGGGAGGGCTACGGATGAGCAGTTCTTC.

Comment on this clone: Other DNA sequences in the sample encode the same CDR3. The chain joins TRBV28 to TRBJ2-7; D might be TRBD2 (7 bases). V dropped 3 bases and J dropped 2 bases, with 8 bases sitting between them. The CDR3 has 13 amino acids. Germline lookup yields CDR1 MDHEN and CDR2 SYDVKM. The CDR3 DNA sequence: TGTGCCAGCAGTTTGGGGGGGCCCTACGAGCAGTACTTC. This sequence encodes CASSLGGPYEQYF.

This chain uses TRBV7-9 with TRBJ1-1; D is possibly TRBD1 (6 bases). The germline gives CDR1 SEHNR, CDR2 FQNEAQ (reference sequence). The CDR3 sequence is 13 residues long. Trimming pared 7 bases from V and 2 bases from J, leaving 11 bases between. CDR3 nucleotide sequence: TGTGCCAGCAATACCGGGACAAACACTGAAGCTTTCTTT. Translation gives CASNTGTNTEAFF.